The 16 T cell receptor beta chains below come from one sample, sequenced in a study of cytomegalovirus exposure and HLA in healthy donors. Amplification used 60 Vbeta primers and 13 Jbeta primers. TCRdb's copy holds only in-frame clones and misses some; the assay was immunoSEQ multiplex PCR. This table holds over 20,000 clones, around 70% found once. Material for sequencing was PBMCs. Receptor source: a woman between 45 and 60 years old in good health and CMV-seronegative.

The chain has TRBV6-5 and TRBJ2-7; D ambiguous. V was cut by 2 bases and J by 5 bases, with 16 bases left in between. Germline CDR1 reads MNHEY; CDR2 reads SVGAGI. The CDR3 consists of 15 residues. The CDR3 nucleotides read TGTGCCAGCAGTTACCTCGGTACAGTCATCCACGAGCAGTACTTC. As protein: CASSYLGTVIHEQYF.

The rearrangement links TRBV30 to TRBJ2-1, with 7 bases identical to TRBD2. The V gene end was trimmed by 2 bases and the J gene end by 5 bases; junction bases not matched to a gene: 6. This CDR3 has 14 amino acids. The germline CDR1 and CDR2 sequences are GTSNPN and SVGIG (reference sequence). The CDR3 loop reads CAWSTSEYHNEQFF. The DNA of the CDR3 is TGTGCCTGGAGTACTAGCGAATACCACAATGAGCAGTTCTTC.

CDR3 DNA: TGTGCCAGCAGTTACTCCCCGACAGACTACGAGCAGTACTTC. It is translated as CASSYSPTDYEQYF. The gene calls are TRBV6-6 and TRBJ2-7; D perhaps matches TRBD1 (5 bases). This CDR3 spans 14 amino acids. Trimming left V 0 bases short and J 3 bases short, with 9 bases between. Germline V lookup: CDR1 MNHNY, CDR2 SVGAGI (reference sequence).

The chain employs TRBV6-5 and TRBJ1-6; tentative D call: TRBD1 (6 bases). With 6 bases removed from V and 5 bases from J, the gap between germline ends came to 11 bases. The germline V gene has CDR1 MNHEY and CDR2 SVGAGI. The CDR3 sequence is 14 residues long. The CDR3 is CASRRTANNSPLHF. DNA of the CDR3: TGTGCCAGCAGAAGGACAGCCAATAATTCACCCCTCCACTTT.

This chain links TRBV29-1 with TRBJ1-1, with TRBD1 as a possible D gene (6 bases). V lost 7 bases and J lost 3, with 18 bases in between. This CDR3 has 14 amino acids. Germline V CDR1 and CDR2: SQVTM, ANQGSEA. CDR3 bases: TGCAGCGCCGCCCCGGACAGTAAAGACACTGAAGCTTTCTTT. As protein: CSAAPDSKDTEAFF.

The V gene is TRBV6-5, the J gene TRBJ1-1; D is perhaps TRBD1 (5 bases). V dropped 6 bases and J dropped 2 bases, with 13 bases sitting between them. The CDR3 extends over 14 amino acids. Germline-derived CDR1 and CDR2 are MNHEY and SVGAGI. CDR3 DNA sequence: TGTGCCAGCAGCCTCGGACACCTTAACACTGAAGCTTTCTTT. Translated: CASSLGHLNTEAFF.

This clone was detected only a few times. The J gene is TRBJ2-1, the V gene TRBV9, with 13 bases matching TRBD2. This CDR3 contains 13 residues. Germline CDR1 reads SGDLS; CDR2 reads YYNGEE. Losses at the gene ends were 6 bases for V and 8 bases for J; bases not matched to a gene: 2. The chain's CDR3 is CASTTSGRDEQFF. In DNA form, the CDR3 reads TGTGCCAGCACTACTAGCGGGAGGGATGAGCAGTTCTTC.

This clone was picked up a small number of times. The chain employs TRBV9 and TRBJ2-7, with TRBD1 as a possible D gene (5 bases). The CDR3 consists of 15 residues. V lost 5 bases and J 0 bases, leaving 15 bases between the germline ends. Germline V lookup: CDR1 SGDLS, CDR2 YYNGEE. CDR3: CASSSQRGSSYEQYF. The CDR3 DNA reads TGTGCCAGCAGTTCACAAAGGGGCAGCTCCTACGAGCAGTACTTC. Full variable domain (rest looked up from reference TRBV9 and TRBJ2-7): DSGVTQTPKHLITATGQRVTLRCSPRSGDLSVYWYQQSLDQGLQFLIQYYNGEERAKGNILERFSAQQFPDLHSELNLSSLELGDSALYFCASSSQRGSSYEQYFGPGTRLTVT.

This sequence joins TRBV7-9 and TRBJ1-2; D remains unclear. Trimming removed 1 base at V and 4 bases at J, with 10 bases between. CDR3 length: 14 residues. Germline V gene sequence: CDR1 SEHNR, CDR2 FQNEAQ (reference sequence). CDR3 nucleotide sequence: TGTGCCAGCAGCTTAGGTGCAGACTTCTATGGCTACACCTTC. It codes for CASSLGADFYGYTF.

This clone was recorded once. CDR3 nucleotides: TGTGCCAGCAGCTTAATTGCAGGGGAGGGCGAGCAGTACTTC. This encodes CASSLIAGEGEQYF. The rearrangement joins TRBV7-2 to TRBJ2-7; perhaps TRBD2 as D (7 bases). CDR3 length: 14 residues. Trimming shortened V by 2 bases and J by 6 bases, and 14 bases separated the two germline ends. CDR1 and CDR2 from the germline V gene are SGHTA and FQGNSA.

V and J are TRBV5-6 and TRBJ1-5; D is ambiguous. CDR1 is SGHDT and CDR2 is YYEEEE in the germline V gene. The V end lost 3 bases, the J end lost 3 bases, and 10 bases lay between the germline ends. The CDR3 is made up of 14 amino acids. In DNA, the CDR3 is TGTGCCAGCAGCTACGCGGGCCTCAATCAGCCCCAGCATTTT. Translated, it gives CASSYAGLNQPQHF.

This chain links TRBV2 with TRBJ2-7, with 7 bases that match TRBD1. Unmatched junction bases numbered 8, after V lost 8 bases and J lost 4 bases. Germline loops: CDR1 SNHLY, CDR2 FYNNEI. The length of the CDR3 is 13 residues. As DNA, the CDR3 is TGTGCCAGCGGAAGACAGGGCCGTTACGAGCAGTACTTC. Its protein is CASGRQGRYEQYF.

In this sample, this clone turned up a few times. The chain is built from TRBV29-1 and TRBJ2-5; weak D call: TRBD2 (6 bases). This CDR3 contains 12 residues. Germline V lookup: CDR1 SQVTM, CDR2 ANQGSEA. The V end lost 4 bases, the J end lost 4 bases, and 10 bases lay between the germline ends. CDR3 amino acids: CSVARDLETQYF. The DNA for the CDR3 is TGCAGCGTTGCGCGGGACCTAGAGACCCAGTACTTC.

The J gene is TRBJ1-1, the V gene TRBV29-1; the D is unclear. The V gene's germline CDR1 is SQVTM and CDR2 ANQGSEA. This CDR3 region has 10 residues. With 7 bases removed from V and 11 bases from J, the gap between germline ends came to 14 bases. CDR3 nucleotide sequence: TGCAGCGCCGGAGGCCTGGGGGCTTTCTTT. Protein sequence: CSAGGLGAFF.

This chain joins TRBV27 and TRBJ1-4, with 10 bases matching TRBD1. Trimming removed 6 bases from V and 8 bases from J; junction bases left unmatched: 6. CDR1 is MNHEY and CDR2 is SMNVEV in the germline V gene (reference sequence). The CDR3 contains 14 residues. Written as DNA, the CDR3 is TGTGCCAGCAGGACAGGGGGCCTTGGGGAAAAACTGTTTTTT. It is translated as CASRTGGLGEKLFF. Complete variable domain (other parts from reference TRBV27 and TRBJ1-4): EAQVTQNPRYLITVTGKKLTVTCSQNMNHEYMSWYRQDPGLGLRQIYYSMNVEVTDKGDVPEGYKVSRKEKRNFPLILESPSPNQTSLYFCASRTGGLGEKLFFGSGTQLSVL.

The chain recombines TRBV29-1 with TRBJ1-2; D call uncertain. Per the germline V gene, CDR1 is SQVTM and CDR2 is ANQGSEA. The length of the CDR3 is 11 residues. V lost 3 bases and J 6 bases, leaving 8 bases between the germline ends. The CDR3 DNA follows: TGCAGCGTTGAGTCGGGGAATGGCTACACCTTC. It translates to CSVESGNGYTF.